This TCR beta chain appears in the sequencing data of a study of blood T cell repertoires in COVID-19. Study information: The origin of the acute and convalescent COVID-19 samples was the United States, Italy and Spain.

With 3 bases clipped from V and 13 bases from J, the junction kept 6 bases outside the gene matches. Germline V gene sequence: CDR1 KGHSH, CDR2 LQKENI. This CDR3 has 13 amino acids. Sequencing was performed with immunoSEQ multiplex PCR; in TCRdb, only in-frame clones are kept and a portion is missing. The table lists some 370,000 clones, roughly four fifths of them singletons. The participants were between about 18 and 90 years old and came from 20 to 30 US areas. Donors of Cohort 3 who recovered were those that had two negative PCRs, clearance, or symptom resolution. The chain links TRBV18 to TRBJ1-6, with 7 bases that match TRBD1. The receptor's source is a woman aged 45 to 65 who had recovered from COVID-19. Sequenced: PBMCs or T cells enriched from blood (not recorded which). The CDR3 loop reads CASSPDRSEPLHF. CDR3 sequence (DNA): TGTGCCAGCTCACCGGACAGGTCTGAGCCCCTCCACTTT.